This T cell receptor (beta chain) was recorded in a study of blood T cell repertoires in COVID-19. Concerning this clone: Other nucleotide sequences in the sample specify the same CDR3.

Germline V gives CDR1 SGHRS, CDR2 YFSETQ. Trimming took 3 bases from V and 4 from J; bases not matched to a gene: 4. The CDR3 length is 15 residues. Data came from immunoSEQ multiplex PCR; TCRdb stores just in-frame clones and leaves some out. The sample contains a few hundred thousand clones, about 88% of which appear only once. The V and J genes are TRBV5-1 and TRBJ2-1; 10 nucleotides align to TRBD2. This TCR was recovered from a man aged 60-69 years who had recovered from COVID-19. The sequencing input was peripheral blood. In nucleotides, the CDR3 is TGCGCCAGCAGCTCCAGCGGGGGGGCATACAATGAGCAGTTCTTC. This sequence encodes CASSSSGGAYNEQFF.